Described below is a single T cell receptor beta chain sequence and its context. Its antigen is unknown. This entry is derived from a study of cytomegalovirus exposure and HLA in healthy donors. The PCR was carried out with 60 Vbeta primers and 13 Jbeta primers. Data came from immunoSEQ multiplex PCR; TCRdb stores just in-frame clones and leaves some out. The table includes 160,000 or so clones, 81% detected once. The germline V gene encodes CDR1 SNHLY and CDR2 FYNNEI. The CDR3 has 14 residues. The V and J ends lost 6 bases and 0 bases, in that order; junction bases with no gene match: 4. Overall study results and limits: Serostatus for CMV was the only available immune exposure information.

The chain carries TRBV2 and TRBJ1-2; 7 positions agree with TRBD1. The specimen was PBMCs. The clonotype comes from a woman in her forties or fifties in good health and CMV-seronegative. The CDR3 DNA reads TGTGCCAGCAGCCGGACAGGACCTAACTATGGCTACACCTTC. Protein sequence: CASSRTGPNYGYTF.